This is a list of T cell receptor beta chains from one sample in a study of liver allograft versus peripheral blood T cells. A single record per CDR3 protein comes from TCRdb applying MiXCR to the reads. Among 9,500 to 13,000 distinct CDR3 sequences listed, 23% were seen once. All receptors derive from a human patient who had a liver transplant. These T cells may partly come from the graft donor. The CDR3 runs from the conserved cysteine through the conserved F or W.

j_call v_call cdr3_aa
TRBJ2-1 TRBV6-2/TRBV6-3 CASSRPGLHNEQFF
TRBJ2-7 TRBV6-2/TRBV6-3 CASSYKGYEQYF
TRBJ1-1 TRBV20-1 CSARVAERGNTEAFF
TRBJ2-1 TRBV5-4 CASSRDLAGYNEQFF
TRBJ1-1 TRBV18 CASSPRQGIMNTEAFF
TRBJ1-2 TRBV30 CALFLPIYGYTF
TRBJ1-1 TRBV29-1 CSVRGGGLFVAFF
TRBJ2-7 TRBV19 CASSIVQGGREQYF
TRBJ1-2 TRBV27 CASSPRWGTGYSEGYTF
TRBJ1-5 TRBV19 CASSLDSVQPQHF
TRBJ1-2 TRBV6-5 CASSPRSLDRAKFQNGYTF
TRBJ1-3 TRBV12-3/TRBV12-4 CASRSRSGARNNIYF
TRBJ1-4 TRBV18 CASSPRQGATTNEKLFF
TRBJ2-6 TRBV19 CASRGTGGIGANVLTF
TRBJ2-7 TRBV19 CASSLLAGDGEQYF
TRBJ2-7 TRBV20-1 CSARARDSPYEQYF
TRBJ2-1 TRBV6-5 CASSPSGGEYNEQFF
TRBJ2-7 TRBV6-2/TRBV6-3 CASSWSGEQYF
TRBJ1-5 TRBV5-5 CASSFKGYSNQPQHF
TRBJ1-1 TRBV6-5 CASSYCEDRGLCTEAFF
TRBJ1-5 TRBV28 CASSLPDRVGNQPQHF
TRBJ1-5 TRBV7-2 CASSLALRTQPQHF
TRBJ1-2 TRBV12-3/TRBV12-4 CASVHSATANYGYTF
TRBJ1-6 TRBV6-5 CASSRGVWTAGNSPLHF
TRBJ1-5 TRBV20-1 CSARGRGNQPQHF
TRBJ2-1 TRBV10-3 CAISSLGRSGRNEQFF
TRBJ1-1 TRBV6-2/TRBV6-3 CASSDRQGHTEAFF
TRBJ2-1 TRBV19 CASSIVRSFGSYNEQFF
TRBJ2-1 TRBV20-1 CSARSPIAGGPYNEQFF
TRBJ1-2 TRBV18 CASSPRDPYGYTF
TRBJ1-5 TRBV20-1 CSAEQGWGNQPQHF
TRBJ1-6 TRBV5-4 CASSPGQGAYSPLHF
TRBJ1-1 TRBV18 CASSPEMNTEAFF
TRBJ1-1 TRBV6-1 CASSEGAGLGHAFF
TRBJ1-2 TRBV7-9 CASRRQGNYGYTF
TRBJ1-5 TRBV19 CASSRGNLRNQPQHF
TRBJ2-7 TRBV6-1 CASSPGLGGNEQYF
TRBJ1-1 TRBV5-6 CASSPPTVNTEAFF
TRBJ1-2 TRBV27 CASSPWTGAPKGYTF
TRBJ1-1 TRBV28 CASSTISQGNTEAFF
TRBJ2-7 TRBV7-2 CASSPVRGTYEQYF
TRBJ1-2 TRBV20-1 CSARGIGGYTF
TRBJ2-2 TRBV5-4 CASSLPGQSSTGELFF
TRBJ1-1 TRBV7-9 CASSLGLWSAGEDTEAFF
TRBJ1-1 TRBV11-2 CASSLRGGARGMNTEAFF
TRBJ2-5 TRBV10-3 CAINESVRGEETQYF
TRBJ1-6 TRBV25-1 CASSEGAGGLSPLHF
TRBJ1-5 TRBV7-9 CASSQDSNQPQHF
TRBJ2-1 TRBV24-1 CATSDHSRWTVSSGNEQFF
TRBJ2-1 TRBV20-1 CSARTSGRYNEQFF